This is a list of T cell receptor beta chains from one sample in a study of blood T cell repertoires in COVID-19. Sequenced by immunoSEQ multiplex PCR; TCRdb stores in-frame clones only, minus some. Of 120,000 to 150,000 clones listed, about 83% are singletons. Sequencing input: peripheral blood. The origin of the receptors is a woman aged 40 to 55 with acute or convalescent COVID-19. The CDR3 runs from the conserved cysteine through the conserved F or W. A D gene is named only where the DNA matches it firmly. Size is stated for part of the rows, as once, few or many counts, or as a class when the clone is expanded.

CDR3 DNA	CDR3 protein	V gene	J gene	clone size	D gene	CDR3 length
TGTGCCTGGAATGGGGGGACAGTGCACGACTATGGCTACACCTTC	CAWNGGTVHDYGYTF	TRBV30	TRBJ1-2	few	TRBD1	15
TGCGCCAGCAGCTTGGCCGGGACTAGCGGGGGGGCCTTCTTAATTTCCTACAATGAGCAGTTCTTC	CASSLAGTSGGAFLISYNEQFF	TRBV5-1	TRBJ2-1	-	TRBD2	22
TGTGCCAGCAGCGAAAACACAGGGACTGAAGCTTTCTTT	CASSENTGTEAFF	TRBV14	TRBJ1-1	-	-	13
TGTGCCTCCAGGACAGGGAAGGAGAGCTCACCCCTCCACTTT	CASRTGKESSPLHF	TRBV30	TRBJ1-6	few	TRBD1	14
TGTGCCAGCAGTTCCAAACAGGGGGGAAGCTATGGCTACACCTTC	CASSSKQGGSYGYTF	TRBV6-5	TRBJ1-2	-	TRBD1	15
TGTGCCACCAGGGGGACTTCTAGCACAGATACGCAGTATTTT	CATRGTSSTDTQYF	TRBV24-1	TRBJ2-3	-	-	14
TGTGCCAGTGGCCGGACAGGGGATCCCAATGAGCAGTTCTTC	CASGRTGDPNEQFF	TRBV19	TRBJ2-1	-	TRBD1	14
TGTGCCAGCAGCAAGACAGGGTCGGGCTATGGCTACACCTTC	CASSKTGSGYGYTF	TRBV7-2	TRBJ1-2	-	TRBD1	14
TGTGCCAGCAGTTATCGGGGTGGCGGGGCCAACGTCCTGACTTTC	CASSYRGGGANVLTF	TRBV6-2/TRBV6-3	TRBJ2-6	-	-	15
TGTGCCACCAGCAGAGGAGGCGCTGGACAGATGAATCAGCCCCAGCATTTT	CATSRGGAGQMNQPQHF	TRBV15	TRBJ1-5	-	-	17
TGTGCCAGCAGCTTGGGGGACAGGGGCACTGAAGCTTTCTTT	CASSLGDRGTEAFF	TRBV5-6	TRBJ1-1	-	TRBD1	14
TGTGCCAGCAGCGGAACACAGGGGGCGTATGGCTACACCTTC	CASSGTQGAYGYTF	TRBV7-2	TRBJ1-2	-	TRBD1	14
TGTGCCAGCACCTTGCATGGAGCAACTAATGAAAAACTGTTTTTT	CASTLHGATNEKLFF	TRBV28	TRBJ1-4	-	-	15
TGTGCCATCAGTGAGTGGACATCTAAATCCGAAAGGAAGGCTTTCTTT	CAISEWTSKSERKAFF	TRBV10-3	TRBJ1-1	-	-	16
TGCAGTGCTTTGGAGGGGGAGACCCAGTACTTC	CSALEGETQYF	TRBV20-1	TRBJ2-5	-	-	11
TGTGCCATTTCCCTAGCGACCGGCGGCTACACCTTC	CAISLATGGYTF	TRBV10-3	TRBJ1-2	-	-	12